The rows below give T cell receptor beta chains drawn from one sample of a study of blood T cell repertoires in COVID-19. TCRdb's table, derived via immunoSEQ multiplex PCR, lists solely in-frame clones and lacks some. The data hold about 230,000 clones, with around 90% observed a single time. The sequencing input was peripheral blood. These receptors originate from a woman aged 18-35 years who had recovered from COVID-19. Both conserved end residues are part of each CDR3. D genes are given only for firm matches. Not all rows give a size; the values are once, few, many and, for expanded clones, a class.

>-|TRBD2|TRBJ2-7|TRBV7-9|18
TGTGCCAGCAGCTTGCACACCGGGACTAGCGGAAGAGCCTACGAGCAGTACTTC
CASSLHTGTSGRAYEQYF
>-|TRBD1|TRBJ2-3|TRBV6-5|15
TGTGCCAGCAGTATACGACAGGGACATGCAGATACGCAGTATTTT
CASSIRQGHADTQYF
>-|TRBD2|TRBJ2-2|TRBV20-1|18
TGCAGTGCTAGTTCAATACCCCGCGGGACTGGGAGGGCCGGGGAGCTGTTTTTT
CSASSIPRGTGRAGELFF
>once|-|TRBJ1-2|TRBV4-1|15
TGCGCCAGCAGCCAAGATCGACAGACAATCTATGGCTACACCTTC
CASSQDRQTIYGYTF
>-|-|TRBJ1-2|TRBV10-3|14
TGTGCCATCAGTGAGTCGGCAGGGGCGGGTGGCTACACCTTC
CAISESAGAGGYTF
>-|-|TRBJ1-5|TRBV19|13
TGTGCCAGTAGTACAGGGTATCATCAGCCCCAGCATTTT
CASSTGYHQPQHF
>-|-|TRBJ2-1|TRBV7-8|16
TGTGCCAGCAGCGCTGGTAAAGGGGTAGTTACCAATGAGCAGTTCTTC
CASSAGKGVVTNEQFF
>-|-|TRBJ2-1|TRBV19|16
TGTGCCAGTAGTATAGGGAGGAGGAGCTCCTACAATGAGCAGTTCTTC
CASSIGRRSSYNEQFF
>-|-|TRBJ2-7|TRBV9|15
TGTGCCAGCAGCGTGGCGGGACAGAAGGCTGACGAGCAGTACTTC
CASSVAGQKADEQYF
>-|TRBD1|TRBJ1-5|TRBV19|17
TGTGCCAGTAGTATTTCCCCGGGACAGGCTTTGAATCAGCCCCAGCATTTT
CASSISPGQALNQPQHF
>-|TRBD1|TRBJ2-7|TRBV6-5|12
TGTGCCAGGGACAGGGAACCCTACGAGCAGTACTTC
CARDREPYEQYF
>-|-|TRBJ1-2|TRBV27|14
TGTGCCAGCAGTTTACAGGGGCGTAACTATGGCTACACCTTC
CASSLQGRNYGYTF
>-|-|TRBJ2-5|TRBV4-2|12
TGTGCCAGCAGCCAGACAGAGGAGACCCAGTACTTC
CASSQTEETQYF
>-|-|TRBJ2-3|TRBV5-1|12
TGCGCCAGCAGCTCTGGCACAGATACGCAGTATTTT
CASSSGTDTQYF
>-|-|TRBJ1-2|TRBV6-5|14
TGTGCCAGCGGCCGTGATGATTCGACATATGGCTACACCTTC
CASGRDDSTYGYTF
>-|TRBD1|TRBJ2-7|TRBV4-3|16
TGCGCCAGCAGCCAAGATCCAGGGACAGGGGGCTACGAGCAGTACTTC
CASSQDPGTGGYEQYF
>once|-|TRBJ1-1|TRBV12-3/TRBV12-4|13
TGTGCCAGCAGTTTGCTAGGGGGCACTGAAGCTTTCTTT
CASSLLGGTEAFF
>-|-|TRBJ1-2|TRBV7-2|16
TGTGCCAGCAGCCCTGCCGTGACTGAACCGCACTATGGCTACACCTTC
CASSPAVTEPHYGYTF
>-|-|TRBJ2-1|TRBV6-1|16
TGTGCCAGCAGTGAGACCTATCCCTTAGAGGGCGATGAGCAGTTCTTC
CASSETYPLEGDEQFF
>-|-|TRBJ2-1|TRBV11-2|15
TGTGCCAGCAGCGGAGGGAAGGGCTCCTACAATGAGCAGTTCTTC
CASSGGKGSYNEQFF
>-|-|TRBJ2-3|TRBV9|14
TGTGCCAGCAGGGGCGTTTTTAGCACAGATACGCAGTATTTT
CASRGVFSTDTQYF
>-|TRBD2|TRBJ2-1|TRBV30|17
TGTGCCTGGAGTGTGTTCTCCGGGACTAGCGGGACCAATGAGCAGTTCTTC
CAWSVFSGTSGTNEQFF
>-|TRBD2|TRBJ2-5|TRBV6-5|14
TGTGCCAGCAGTCGGGGGAGGGGCCAAGAGACCCAGTACTTC
CASSRGRGQETQYF
>-|-|TRBJ2-1|TRBV6-2/TRBV6-3|15
TGTGCCAGCAGTTCGAGGAGATACTCCTACAATGAGCAGTTCTTC
CASSSRRYSYNEQFF
>-|-|TRBJ2-7|TRBV7-2|14
TGTGCCAGCAGCTTAATGCAGGGGCCCTACGAGCAGTACTTC
CASSLMQGPYEQYF
>-|-|TRBJ1-2|TRBV5-5|14
TGTGCCAGCAGCTTACGGACAGCAAAAGGGGGCTACACCTTC
CASSLRTAKGGYTF
>-|TRBD1|TRBJ1-1|TRBV7-3|16
TGTGCCAGCAGCTTGGAACGGACAGGCTCGAACACTGAAGCTTTCTTT
CASSLERTGSNTEAFF
>-|TRBD2|TRBJ2-4|TRBV19|14
TGTGCCAGCTCTAGCGGGATAGCCAAAAACATTCAGTACTTC
CASSSGIAKNIQYF
>-|-|TRBJ2-7|TRBV10-1|16
TGCGCCAGCAGTGAGTCCGCTAGAGTGATGCCCTACGAGCAGTACTTC
CASSESARVMPYEQYF
>-|TRBD2|TRBJ2-7|TRBV11-1|16
TGTGCCAGCAGCTTAATCATAGCGGGAGCTCCCTACGAGCAGTACTTC
CASSLIIAGAPYEQYF
>-|TRBD1|TRBJ1-5|TRBV2|15
TGTGCCAGCAGTCGGGACAGGGGGTTGAGTCAGCCCCAGCATTTT
CASSRDRGLSQPQHF
>-|-|TRBJ1-2|TRBV7-9|15
TGTGCCAGCAGCCCGCCCTCAGGAGGGCGTTCGGGCTACACCTTC
CASSPPSGGRSGYTF
>-|-|TRBJ2-7|TRBV5-1|17
TGCGCCAGCAGCTTGTCGACCTATGTCGGGAACTCCTACGAGCAGTACTTC
CASSLSTYVGNSYEQYF
>-|TRBD2|TRBJ2-7|TRBV12-5|13
TGTGCTAGTGGTCTAGCGGGGCCCTACGAGCAGTACTTC
CASGLAGPYEQYF
>-|TRBD1|TRBJ1-2|TRBV9|13
TGTGCCAGCAGCGTCTCCGGGACAGGGGTAGAGGACTTC
CASSVSGTGVEDF
>-|-|TRBJ1-2|TRBV5-5|14
TGTGCCAGCAGCCAAGGAGGGGTTTTCTATGGCTACACCTTC
CASSQGGVFYGYTF
>-|-|TRBJ1-1|TRBV18|12
TGTGCCAGCCGGGGGGGGAACACTGAAGCTTTCTTT
CASRGGNTEAFF
>many|-|TRBJ1-2|TRBV3-1/TRBV3-2|16
TGTGCCAGCAGCCTTCCTGGACACCCTGTGCAATCTGGCTACACCTTC
CASSLPGHPVQSGYTF
>-|TRBD1|TRBJ2-1|TRBV11-1|15
TGTGCCAGCAGCTTAGTGGGACAGGGGGCTGGTGAGCAGTTCTTC
CASSLVGQGAGEQFF
>few|-|TRBJ1-1|TRBV2|14
TGTGCCAGCACCTTACAGGCTAGGAACACTGAAGCTTTCTTT
CASTLQARNTEAFF
>-|TRBD1|TRBJ2-7|TRBV9|14
TGTGCCAGCAGCGTAGCAGGCAGGGGGAATGAGCAGTACTTC
CASSVAGRGNEQYF
>-|-|TRBJ1-5|TRBV6-5|15
TGTGCCAGCAGTTACGGGCAGGGGAGCAATCAGCCCCAGCATTTT
CASSYGQGSNQPQHF
>-|-|TRBJ2-1|TRBV6-2/TRBV6-3|15
TGTGCCAGCAGTTCGGTGAGGGTGGGCCGCGATGAGCAGTTCTTC
CASSSVRVGRDEQFF
>-|-|TRBJ2-7|TRBV5-1|14
TGCGCCAGCAGCTTTGCTTCTGCCCAACTTGAGCAGTACTTC
CASSFASAQLEQYF
>-|-|TRBJ2-7|TRBV7-9|15
TGTGCCAGCAGCTCAGTGCCTAGTAGCTCCTACGAGCAGTACTTC
CASSSVPSSSYEQYF
>-|TRBD2|TRBJ2-1|TRBV5-4|13
TGTGCCAGCATCCAGCGGGGGGGTAATGAGCAGTTCTTC
CASIQRGGNEQFF
>-|-|TRBJ1-5|TRBV28|15
TGTGCCAGCAGCCTCCGCGGGGTTCGCAATCAGCCCCAGCATTTT
CASSLRGVRNQPQHF
>-|TRBD1|TRBJ2-7|TRBV29-1|12
TGCAGCGTGGGGGACAGACCCTACGAGCAGTACTTC
CSVGDRPYEQYF
>-|-|TRBJ2-2|TRBV6-5|13
TGTGCCAGCATGGCGACAGACACCGGGGAGCTGTTTTTT
CASMATDTGELFF
>-|TRBD1|TRBJ2-1|TRBV9|16
TGTGCCAGCAGCGGATCAGGGGGCTTAGGACACAATGAGCAGTTCTTC
CASSGSGGLGHNEQFF
>-|-|TRBJ1-1|TRBV6-5|13
TGTGCCAGCAAAAAAACGGGGAACACTGAAGCTTTCTTT
CASKKTGNTEAFF
>-|-|TRBJ1-6|TRBV6-5|12
TGTGCCAGCAGCCATAGGGGGTCACCCCTCCACTTT
CASSHRGSPLHF
>few|TRBD1|TRBJ1-2|TRBV27|15
TGTGCCAGCAGTTCCGTCCGGGACAGGGATTATGGCTACACCTTC
CASSSVRDRDYGYTF